This T cell receptor beta chain was sequenced during a study of T cell responses to AZD1222 COVID-19 vaccine. About the research overall: Second-dose recipients at about 4 or about 12 weeks were treated as one pooled group. The study, taken as a whole, reports: Baseline serology detected seropositivity in only 6 or 7 AZD1222 recipients. Clonal diversity may have been underestimated in mostly white British donors. Spike-specific TCR repertoires showed rising breadth and depth after two AZD1222 doses.

CDR3 length: 12 residues. CDR1 is SGHTA and CDR2 is FQGNSA in the germline V gene. Trimming cost V 3 bases and J 5 bases, with 7 bases left between them. Regarding this clone: What it recognizes is unknown.

Repertoires were generated with immunoSEQ multiplex PCR, while TCRdb's copy carries only in-frame clones and drops some. The sample lists tens of thousands of clones, over 85% occurring once. J is TRBJ2-5 and V is TRBV7-2; D remains unclear. The source is an adult in good health. Sequenced here: peripheral blood, sampled on day 0 of AZD1222 vaccination. The CDR3 nucleotides are TGTGCCAGCAGCTTTTTGCGCGAGACCCAGTACTTC. Protein sequence: CASSFLRETQYF.